Below, 9 T cell receptor beta chains from the same sample are listed, as sequenced in a study of blood T cell repertoires in COVID-19. TCRdb's copy holds only in-frame clones and misses some; the assay was immunoSEQ multiplex PCR. Among 150,000 to 200,000 clones, 80% to 90% were seen once, and the ten largest hold around 1.9%. The sequenced sample was peripheral blood. All receptors come from a man in his late teens or twenties who had recovered from COVID-19.

The genes are TRBV28 and TRBJ1-1, with D unresolved. V was cut by 5 bases and J by 2 bases, with 6 bases left in between. Germline loops: CDR1 MDHEN, CDR2 SYDVKM. The CDR3 has 12 residues. CDR3 DNA sequence: TGTGCCAGCAGTAAATCTAACACTGAAGCTTTCTTT. Translation: CASSKSNTEAFF.

V and J are TRBV5-4 and TRBJ2-2; 7 bases align to TRBD2. Germline V gene data show CDR1 as SGHNT and CDR2 as YYREEE (reference sequence). After removal of 4 bases from V and 5 bases from J, the junction contained 11 bases not matched to a gene. The CDR3 sequence is 16 residues long. The chain's CDR3 is CASSPGLPSLTGELFF. CDR3 nucleotide sequence: TGTGCCAGCAGCCCGGGACTACCTAGTCTTACCGGGGAGCTGTTTTTT.

The chain is built from TRBV9 and TRBJ1-1; 10 bases align to TRBD1. Trimming cost V 4 bases and J 6 bases; bases outside gene matches: 3. The CDR3 loop spans 13 amino acids. Germline V lookup: CDR1 SGDLS, CDR2 YYNGEE. The CDR3 nucleotides read TGTGCCAGCAGCCCCGGGACAGGGGCTGAAGCTTTCTTT. Translating gives CASSPGTGAEAFF. The full variable domain, its missing parts supplied by reference TRBV9 and TRBJ1-1, is DSGVTQTPKHLITATGQRVTLRCSPRSGDLSVYWYQQSLDQGLQFLIQYYNGEERAKGNILERFSAQQFPDLHSELNLSSLELGDSALYFCASSPGTGAEAFFGQGTRLTVV.

The V gene is TRBV10-1, the J gene TRBJ1-1; 8 bases agree with TRBD1. Germline CDR1 reads WNHNN; CDR2 reads SYGVQD (reference sequence). There are 13 residues in the CDR3. The V segment lost 5 bases and the J segment 11 bases; nucleotides outside the gene matches: 10. CDR3 coding DNA: TGCGCCAGCAGTTGGACAGGGCTAGCGCCGGCTTTCTTT. Its translation: CASSWTGLAPAFF.

The rearrangement joins TRBV28 to TRBJ1-4; D is possibly TRBD1 (5 bases). The CDR3 sequence is 13 residues long. V was cut by 9 bases and J by 7 bases, with 15 bases left in between. CDR1 and CDR2 (germline): MDHEN, SYDVKM. The CDR3 DNA is TGTGCCAGTGACCGGTCCGGGGGTGAAAAACTGTTTTTT. This gives the protein CASDRSGGEKLFF.

The sample holds one count of this clone. The rearrangement links TRBV3-1 (or the pseudogene TRBV3-2) to TRBJ2-7; unclear D gene. CDR3 length: 15 amino acids. Trimming stripped 4 bases from V and 2 bases from J, with 15 bases between. CDR1 LGHDT and CDR2 YNNKEL come from the germline V gene (reference sequence). The CDR3 nucleotides are TGTGCCAGCAGCCCCAGACTGAGTACCCCCTACGAGCAGTACTTC. Its translation: CASSPRLSTPYEQYF.

This sequence joins TRBV5-4 and TRBJ2-7; weak D call: TRBD2 (6 bases). The CDR3 consists of 16 residues. The germline gives CDR1 SGHNT, CDR2 YYREEE (reference sequence). V dropped 4 bases and J dropped 2 bases, with 19 bases sitting between them. CDR3 DNA: TGTGCCAGCAGCCCCGACGTGGGACTCTTCGCCTACGAGCAGTACTTC. It specifies CASSPDVGLFAYEQYF.

The J gene is TRBJ2-1, the V gene TRBV7-2; TRBD1 matches at 12 bases. The CDR3 sequence is 14 residues long. CDR1 is SGHTA, CDR2 FQGNSA, per germline. V lost 5 bases, J lost 7 bases, and 3 bases stayed unmatched. The DNA for the CDR3 is TGTGCCAGCAGCGCGGGACAGGGGGCAAATGAGCAGTTCTTC. Its protein is CASSAGQGANEQFF.

The sample holds one count of this clone. The chain joins TRBV9 to TRBJ2-5; a possible D gene is TRBD1 (6 bases). The CDR3 covers 14 residues. CDR1 SGDLS and CDR2 YYNGEE come from the germline V gene. V was shortened by 3 bases and J by 5 bases, with 14 bases between the two germline ends. The CDR3 sequence: CASSATGFEETQYF. The CDR3 nucleotides read TGTGCCAGCAGCGCCACAGGGTTCGAGGAGACCCAGTACTTC.